The text below deals with one T cell receptor beta chain. The CDR3 length is 13 residues. Unmatched junction bases numbered 2, after V lost 6 bases and J lost 10 bases. CDR1 is ENHRY, CDR2 SYGVKD, per germline. The sample belongs to a study of blood T cell repertoires in COVID-19. Study overall: The origin of the acute and convalescent COVID-19 samples was the United States, Italy and Spain. Sources were T cells, B-cell-depleted T cells, or PBMCs; the material itself was cDNA or gDNA.

Original analysis: Estimation of nucleated cell counts relied on the amplification of reference gene primers. Produced via immunoSEQ multiplex PCR; TCRdb's table is partial and in-frame only. For V, J and clone size, that table is used; D and trimming come from the DNA. The table has 150,000 to 200,000 clones, 87% seen once. Material for sequencing was PBMCs or T cells enriched from blood (not recorded which). The chain employs TRBV10-3 and TRBJ2-1; 14 nucleotides match TRBD2. The TCR sequence derives from a human donor with acute COVID-19. The donor label of this sample is uncertain. CDR3 region: CAIRGLAGEEQFF. The CDR3 DNA reads as TGTGCCATCAGGGGACTAGCGGGGGAAGAGCAGTTCTTC.